The 22 T cell receptor beta chains reported below all come from one sample, sequenced in a study of immune heterogeneity within non-small cell lung tumors. Bulk tumor gDNA, about 640 ng per sample, served as the TCR template. Widely spaced biopsies, several per primary tumor, were obtained at surgery. Patients underwent curative surgery for non-small cell lung cancer (untreated and newly diagnosed). TCR beta CDR3 regions came from multiplex PCR with 32 forward V and 13 reverse J primers. TCRdb ran MiXCR on the multiplex PCR reads and lists one entry per CDR3 protein. Among tens of thousands of distinct CDR3 sequences listed, around 30% were seen once. Sequenced input: lung tumor tissue. All receptors derive from a man in his forties with non-small cell lung cancer.

This clonotype was found a few times. This rearrangement joins TRBV9 to TRBJ2-3; 13 bases are shared with TRBD2. The CDR3 has 16 residues. Germline assignment: CDR1 SGDLS and CDR2 YYNGEE. Trimming cost V 6 bases and J 3 bases; bases outside gene matches: 7. The CDR3 DNA reads as TGTGCCAGCACCCGAGGGACTAGCGGGATAACAGATACGCAGTATTTT. This codes for CASTRGTSGITDTQYF.

This clonotype showed up just a few times. The CDR3: CASSLLGSPYNEQFF. Here the CDR3 DNA reads TGTGCCAGCAGTTTATTGGGCAGCCCCTACAATGAGCAGTTCTTC. The chain links TRBV28 to TRBJ2-1, with unresolved D. Germline V gene sequence: CDR1 MDHEN, CDR2 SYDVKM. The CDR3 totals 15 residues. Trimming removed 1 base at V and 2 bases at J, with 9 bases between.

Concerning this clonotype: One base away lies a much larger clone, so this may be a sequencing read error. The chain joins TRBV19 to TRBJ2-1, with 7 bases aligning to TRBD1. The CDR3 runs 14 residues. Germline V gene sequence: CDR1 LNHDA, CDR2 SQIVND (reference sequence). The chain's CDR3 is CVSRDRVIIDEQFF. CDR3 nucleotide sequence: TGTGTCAGTCGCGACAGGGTGATTATTGATGAGCAGTTCTTC.

This clonotype was picked up many times. The CDR3 loop is CASRSGPTNEKLFF. The CDR3 nucleotides are TGCGCCAGCAGATCGGGACCAACTAATGAAAAACTGTTTTTT. This chain links TRBV5-1 with TRBJ1-4, with D perhaps TRBD1 (5 bases). Germline V gene data show CDR1 as SGHRS and CDR2 as YFSETQ. This CDR3 is built from 14 residues. V was clipped by 5 bases and J by 0 bases, with 8 bases between them.

This clonotype was detected ten times or more. The chain employs TRBV2 and TRBJ2-7; D remains unclear. The germline V gene has CDR1 SNHLY and CDR2 FYNNEI. This CDR3 has 14 residues. The V gene lost 7 bases and the J gene lost 2 bases, with 15 bases spanning the gap. CDR3 sequence (DNA): TGTGCCAGCACGACGAGGAACTTAGCCTACGAGCAGTACTTC. This encodes CASTTRNLAYEQYF.

As regards this clonotype: A much larger clone lies a single base off, so this may be a read error. V is TRBV19 and J is TRBJ2-1; the match to TRBD2 covers 10 bases. V was pared by 8 bases and J by 15 bases, with 7 bases of the junction left unmatched. This CDR3 spans 11 amino acids. CDR1 is LNHDA and CDR2 is SQIVND in the germline V gene (reference sequence). CDR3 nucleotides: TGTGCCAGTGGGGGACTAGCGAGAGTGTTCTTC. Translated: CASGGLARVFF.

This clonotype appeared many times. The chain links TRBV6-1 to TRBJ1-6, with D perhaps TRBD1 (6 bases). V was pared by 6 bases and J by 6 bases, with 12 bases between. In germline, CDR1 is MNHNS, CDR2 SASEGT. The CDR3 has 14 amino acids. CDR3: CASRGGVINSPLHF. DNA of the CDR3: TGTGCCAGCAGAGGGGGGGTGATTAATTCACCCCTCCACTTT.

The chain links TRBV4-1 to TRBJ1-3, with a possible D match to TRBD1 (5 bases). CDR1 and CDR2 from the germline V gene are MGHRA and YSYEKL. This CDR3 spans 15 amino acids. With 0 bases removed from V and 3 bases from J, the gap between germline ends came to 9 bases. CDR3 in DNA: TGCGCCAGCAGCCAAGATCAGGGTCTTGGAAACACCATATATTTT. Translation gives CASSQDQGLGNTIYF.

This clonotype occurred a few times. V is TRBV19 and J is TRBJ1-1; D is possibly TRBD1 (6 bases). This CDR3 spans 14 amino acids. Looked up from germline, CDR1 is LNHDA and CDR2 is SQIVND (reference sequence). Trimming cost V 6 bases and J 4 bases, with 15 bases left between them. The CDR3 spells CASSKQGGGTEAFF. In DNA form, the CDR3 reads TGTGCCAGTAGCAAACAGGGAGGGGGCACTGAAGCTTTCTTT.

This clonotype was detected a few times. The chain employs TRBV6-1 and TRBJ2-2; 11 bases align to TRBD2. The CDR3 runs to 16 residues. The ends lost 6 bases at V and 5 bases at J; junction bases unmatched: 8. In germline, CDR1 is MNHNS, CDR2 SASEGT. The CDR3 here is CASSRSGRVGTGELFF. DNA for the CDR3: TGTGCCAGCAGCCGTAGCGGGAGGGTTGGTACCGGGGAGCTGTTTTTT.

To note about this clonotype: A single base separates this from a much larger clone, so it may be a read error. Since no conserved phenylalanine or tryptophan closes the CDR3, a read error is the likely cause. The chain combines TRBV11-1 with TRBJ2-7; TRBD1 matches 7 bases. V lost 4 bases and J lost 3; bases outside the gene matches: 6. CDR1 is SGHAT, CDR2 FQDESV, per germline (reference sequence). The CDR3 consists of 14 residues. The CDR3 region is CASSSRDSYYEQYL. In DNA, the CDR3 is TGTGCCAGCAGCTCCCGGGACAGCTACTACGAGCAGTACTTA.

As to this clonotype: This may stem from a read error, because a much larger clone lies one nucleotide away. This chain links TRBV20-1 with TRBJ2-1; 7 bases align to TRBD2. CDR1 and CDR2 from the germline V gene are DFQATT and SNEGSKA (reference sequence). With V trimmed by 0 bases and J by 7 bases, 12 bases remained unmatched. The CDR3 loop spans 16 amino acids. The CDR3 reads CSARDPRGRADNEQFF. DNA for the CDR3: TGCAGTGCTAGAGATCCCAGAGGGAGGGCCGATAATGAGCAGTTCTTC.

This sequence joins TRBV11-2 and TRBJ2-1, with D maybe TRBD1 (5 bases). CDR3 length equals 15 residues. Germline V CDR1 and CDR2: SGHAT, FQNNGV. V lost 2 bases and J 0 bases, leaving 8 bases between the germline ends. The chain's CDR3 is CASSLNQGSYNEQFF. DNA for the CDR3: TGTGCCAGCAGCTTAAACCAGGGCTCCTACAATGAGCAGTTCTTC.

The sample holds many counts of this clonotype. V usage is TRBV4-3 and J usage is TRBJ2-7; D might be TRBD1 or TRBD2, each matching 5 bases. Germline CDR1 is LGHNA and CDR2 is YSLEER. The V end was cut by 4 bases, the J end by 0 bases, with 10 bases between. The CDR3 spans 14 residues. The DNA of the CDR3 is TGCGCCAGCAGCCCGGGACCGAGCTCCTACGAGCAGTACTTC. It encodes CASSPGPSSYEQYF.

Ten or more counts support this clonotype. V and J are TRBV6-6 and TRBJ1-5; D is perhaps TRBD1 (6 bases). CDR3 length: 19 residues. Per germline, CDR1 MNHNY and CDR2 SVGAGI (reference sequence). Between the trimmed V and J ends, which lost 2 bases and 0 bases, there was a span of 20 bases. CDR3 sequence (DNA): TGTGCCAGCAGTTACCCCTCGAGGGGACATCCATATAGCAATCAGCCCCAGCATTTT. This encodes CASSYPSRGHPYSNQPQHF.

This chain links TRBV27 with TRBJ2-2, with 9 bases fitting TRBD2. This CDR3 comprises 17 residues. From germline, CDR1 is MNHEY and CDR2 SMNVEV (reference sequence). Germline trimming cut 2 bases from V and 5 bases from J; bases unmatched to any gene: 9. The CDR3 nucleotides are TGTGCCAGCAGTTTAACTAGCGGGTCCCTTGAAACCGGGGAGCTGTTTTTT. This codes for CASSLTSGSLETGELFF.

Only a few counts were recorded for this clonotype. The rearrangement joins TRBV4-2 to TRBJ1-2; D might be TRBD1 (5 bases). The germline V gene has CDR1 LGHNA and CDR2 YNFKEQ. The V and J ends lost 1 base and 6 bases respectively, with 15 bases between them. This CDR3 has 15 residues. CDR3 loop: CASSQGEGRVHGYTF. CDR3 DNA: TGTGCCAGCAGCCAAGGCGAGGGCAGGGTTCATGGCTACACCTTC.

As to this clonotype: Possible read error: a much larger clone is one base away. Because it lacks the conserved phenylalanine or tryptophan at the end, this CDR3 is likely a read error. The chain is built from TRBV4-2 and TRBJ2-1; 12 bases agree with TRBD2. Germline V gives CDR1 LGHNA, CDR2 YNFKEQ. Trimming cost V 0 bases and J 2 bases; bases outside gene matches: 8. The CDR3 is made up of 19 amino acids. The CDR3: CASSQDLLLAGGTYNEQFL. The CDR3 bases are TGTGCCAGCAGCCAAGATCTTTTGCTAGCGGGAGGGACCTACAATGAGCAGTTCCTC.

In regard to this clonotype: Since a much larger clone is just one base distant, this may be a read error. The chain has TRBV6-2 or TRBV6-3 and TRBJ1-5; 7 bases are a match to TRBD1. This CDR3 contains 16 residues. Germline loops: CDR1 MNHEY, CDR2 SVGEGT. The CDR3 protein is CASRRDSGNSDQPQHF. The CDR3 region has the DNA TGTGCCAGCAGACGGGACAGTGGTAATAGCGATCAGCCCCAGCATTTT.

This clonotype was seen a few times. This chain uses TRBV7-8 with TRBJ1-4; D is perhaps TRBD1 (5 bases). Germline V lookup: CDR1 SGHVS, CDR2 FQNEAQ. The CDR3 is made up of 15 amino acids. V lost 0 bases and J 8 bases, leaving 13 bases between the germline ends. The CDR3 coding sequence is TGTGCCAGCAGCTTAGCGACCGGGGGTAAAGAAAAACTGTTTTTT. Translation: CASSLATGGKEKLFF.

Comment on this clonotype: It may be a read error: a sequence one base away is much more abundant. For the CDR3, the DNA is TGCAGTGTGCGAGACAGAAGCACAGATACGCAGTATTTT. Its protein is CSVRDRSTDTQYF. V is TRBV20-1 and J is TRBJ2-3; D possibly corresponds to TRBD1 (5 bases). The ends were cut back, 7 bases at V and 0 bases at J, with 11 bases in the middle. This CDR3 has 13 residues. The germline gives CDR1 DFQATT, CDR2 SNEGSKA (reference sequence).

This clonotype has at least ten counts. The chain links TRBV6-1 to TRBJ2-7; possibly TRBD2 for D (6 bases). The CDR3 spans 13 residues. Trimming removed 1 base at V and 3 bases at J, with 7 bases between. The germline V gene has CDR1 MNHNS and CDR2 SASEGT. CDR3 nucleotides: TGTGCCAGCAGTGAAGGGGGGGTCTACGAGCAGTACTTC. It yields the protein CASSEGGVYEQYF.